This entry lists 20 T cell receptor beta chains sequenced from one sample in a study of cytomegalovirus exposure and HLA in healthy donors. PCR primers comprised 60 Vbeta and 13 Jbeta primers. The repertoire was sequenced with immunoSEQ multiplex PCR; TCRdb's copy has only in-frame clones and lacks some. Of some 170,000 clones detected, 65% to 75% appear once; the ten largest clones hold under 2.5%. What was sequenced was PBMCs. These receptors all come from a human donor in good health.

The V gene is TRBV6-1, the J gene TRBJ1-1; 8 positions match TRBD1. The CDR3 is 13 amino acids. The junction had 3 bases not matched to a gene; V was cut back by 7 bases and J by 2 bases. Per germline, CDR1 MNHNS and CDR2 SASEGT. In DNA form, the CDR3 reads TGTGCCAGCATCCAGGGGGCTAACACTGAAGCTTTCTTT. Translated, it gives CASIQGANTEAFF.

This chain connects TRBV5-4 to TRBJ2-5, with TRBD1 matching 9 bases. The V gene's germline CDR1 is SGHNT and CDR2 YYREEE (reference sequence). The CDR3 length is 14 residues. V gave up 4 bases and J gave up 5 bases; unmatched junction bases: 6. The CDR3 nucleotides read TGTGCCAGCAGCAACCGGGACAGGGCGGAGACCCAGTACTTC. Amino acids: CASSNRDRAETQYF. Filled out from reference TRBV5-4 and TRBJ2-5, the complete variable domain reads ETGVTQSPTHLIKTRGQQVTLRCSSQSGHNTVSWYQQALGQGPQFIFQYYREEENGRGNFPPRFSGLQFPNYSSELNVNALELDDSALYLCASSNRDRAETQYFGPGTRLLVL.

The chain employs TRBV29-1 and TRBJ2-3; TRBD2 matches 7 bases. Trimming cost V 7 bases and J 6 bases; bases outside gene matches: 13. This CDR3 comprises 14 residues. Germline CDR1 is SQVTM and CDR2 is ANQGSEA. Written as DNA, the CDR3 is TGCAGCGGGTGGGGGGGGGTGATGCCGGATACGCAGTATTTT. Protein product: CSGWGGVMPDTQYF.

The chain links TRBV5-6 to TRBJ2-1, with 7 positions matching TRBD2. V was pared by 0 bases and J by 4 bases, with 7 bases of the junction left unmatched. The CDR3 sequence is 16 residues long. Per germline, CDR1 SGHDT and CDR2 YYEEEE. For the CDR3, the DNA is TGTGCCAGCAGCTTGGGTCCTAGCGGAACTTACAATGAGCAGTTCTTC. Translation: CASSLGPSGTYNEQFF.

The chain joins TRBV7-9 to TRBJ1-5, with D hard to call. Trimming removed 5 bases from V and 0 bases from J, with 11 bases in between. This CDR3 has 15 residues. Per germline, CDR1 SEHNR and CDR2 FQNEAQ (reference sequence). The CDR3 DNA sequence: TGTGCCAGCAGCCAAGGAGATTTTAGCAATCAGCCCCAGCATTTT. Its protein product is CASSQGDFSNQPQHF.

CDR3 in DNA: TGTGCCAGCAGCGCCGGGACCTACGAGCAGTACTTC. Protein: CASSAGTYEQYF. V gene TRBV9 combines with J gene TRBJ2-7; perhaps TRBD2 as D (5 bases). The CDR3 contains 12 residues. Trimming removed 3 bases from V and 2 bases from J, with 6 bases in between. Per germline, CDR1 SGDLS and CDR2 YYNGEE. Supplemented by reference TRBV9 and TRBJ2-7, the full variable domain reads DSGVTQTPKHLITATGQRVTLRCSPRSGDLSVYWYQQSLDQGLQFLIQYYNGEERAKGNILERFSAQQFPDLHSELNLSSLELGDSALYFCASSAGTYEQYFGPGTRLTVT.

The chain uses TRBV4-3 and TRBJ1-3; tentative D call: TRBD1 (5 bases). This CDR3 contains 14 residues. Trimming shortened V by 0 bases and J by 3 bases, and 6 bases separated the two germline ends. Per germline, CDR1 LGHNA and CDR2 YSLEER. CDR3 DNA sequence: TGCGCCAGCAGCCAAGACAGGGTTGGAAACACCATATATTTT. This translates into CASSQDRVGNTIYF.

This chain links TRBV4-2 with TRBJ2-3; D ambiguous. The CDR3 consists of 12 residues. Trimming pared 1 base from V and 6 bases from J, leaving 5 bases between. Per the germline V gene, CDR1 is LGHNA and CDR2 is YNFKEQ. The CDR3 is CASSQAADTQYF. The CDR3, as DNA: TGTGCCAGCAGCCAAGCCGCGGATACGCAGTATTTT.

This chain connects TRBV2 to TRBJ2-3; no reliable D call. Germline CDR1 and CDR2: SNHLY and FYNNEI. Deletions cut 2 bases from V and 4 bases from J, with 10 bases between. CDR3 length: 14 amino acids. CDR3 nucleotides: TGTGCCAGCAGTGAACTTCTAGTGTCAGATACGCAGTATTTT. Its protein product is CASSELLVSDTQYF.

The CDR3: CASSQELAGGYNEQFF. CDR3 DNA: TGCGCCAGCAGCCAAGAGTTAGCGGGGGGATACAATGAGCAGTTCTTC. The chain links TRBV4-3 to TRBJ2-1; TRBD2 aligns across 10 bases. Germline V CDR1 and CDR2: LGHNA, YSLEER. CDR3 length equals 16 residues. V shed 0 bases, J shed 4 bases, and the junction held 3 bases outside the gene matches.

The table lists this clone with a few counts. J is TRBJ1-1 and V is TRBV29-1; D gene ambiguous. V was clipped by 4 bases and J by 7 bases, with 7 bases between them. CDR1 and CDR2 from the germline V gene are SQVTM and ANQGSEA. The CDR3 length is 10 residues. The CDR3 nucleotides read TGCAGCGTTGGCGCTATTGAAGCTTTCTTT. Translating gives CSVGAIEAFF.

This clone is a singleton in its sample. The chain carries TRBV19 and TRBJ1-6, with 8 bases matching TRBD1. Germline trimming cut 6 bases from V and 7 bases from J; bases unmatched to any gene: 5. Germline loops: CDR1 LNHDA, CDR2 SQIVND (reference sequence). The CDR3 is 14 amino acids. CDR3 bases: TGTGCCAGTAGCCTCACAGGGGGGAATTCACCCCTCCACTTT. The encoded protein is CASSLTGGNSPLHF. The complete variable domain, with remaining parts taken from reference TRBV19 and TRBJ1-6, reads DGGITQSPKYLFRKEGQNVTLSCEQNLNHDAMYWYRQDPGQGLRLIYYSQIVNDFQKGDIAEGYSVSREKKESFPLTVTSAQKNPTAFYLCASSLTGGNSPLHFGNGTRLTVT.

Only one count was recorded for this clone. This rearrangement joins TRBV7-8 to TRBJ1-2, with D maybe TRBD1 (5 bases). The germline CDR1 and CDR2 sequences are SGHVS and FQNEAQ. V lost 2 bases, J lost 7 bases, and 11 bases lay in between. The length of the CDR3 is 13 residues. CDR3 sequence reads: CASSLTRGFGYTF. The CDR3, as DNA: TGTGCCAGCAGCTTAACCCGGGGGTTTGGCTACACCTTC.

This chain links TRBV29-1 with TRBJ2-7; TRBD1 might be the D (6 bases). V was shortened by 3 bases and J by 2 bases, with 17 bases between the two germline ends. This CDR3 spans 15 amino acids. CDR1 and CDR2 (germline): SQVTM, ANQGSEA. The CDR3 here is CSVEAGTTPTYEQYF. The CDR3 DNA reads TGCAGCGTTGAGGCCGGGACAACCCCGACCTACGAGCAGTACTTC.

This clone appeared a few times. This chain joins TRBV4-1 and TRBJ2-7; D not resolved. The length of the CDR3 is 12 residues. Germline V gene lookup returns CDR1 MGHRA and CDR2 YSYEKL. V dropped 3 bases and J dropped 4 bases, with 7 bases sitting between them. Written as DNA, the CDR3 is TGCGCCAGCAGCCATGAGGCTTACGAGCAGTACTTC. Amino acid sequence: CASSHEAYEQYF.

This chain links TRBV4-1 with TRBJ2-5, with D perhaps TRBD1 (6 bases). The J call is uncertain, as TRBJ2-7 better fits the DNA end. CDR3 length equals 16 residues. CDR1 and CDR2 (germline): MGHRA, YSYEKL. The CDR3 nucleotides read TGCGCCAGCAGCCCCTGGGAGAGGGGGAAGCCCCACGAGCAGTACTTC. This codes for CASSPWERGKPHEQYF.

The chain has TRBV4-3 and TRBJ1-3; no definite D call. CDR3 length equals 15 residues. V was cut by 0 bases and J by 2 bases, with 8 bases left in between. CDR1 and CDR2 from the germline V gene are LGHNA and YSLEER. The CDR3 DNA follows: TGCGCCAGCAGCCAAGATCGAACAGCTGGAAACACCATATATTTT. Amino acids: CASSQDRTAGNTIYF.

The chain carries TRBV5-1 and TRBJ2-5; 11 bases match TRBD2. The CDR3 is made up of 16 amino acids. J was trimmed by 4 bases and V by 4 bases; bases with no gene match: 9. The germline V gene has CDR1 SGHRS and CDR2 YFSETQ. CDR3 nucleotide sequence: TGCGCCAGCAGCACGGGGACTAGCGGTGGGGCAGAGACCCAGTACTTC. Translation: CASSTGTSGGAETQYF.

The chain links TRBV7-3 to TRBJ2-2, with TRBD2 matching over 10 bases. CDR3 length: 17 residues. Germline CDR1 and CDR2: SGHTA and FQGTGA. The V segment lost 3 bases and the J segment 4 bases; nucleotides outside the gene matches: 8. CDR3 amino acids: CASSFRLAGAFTGELFF. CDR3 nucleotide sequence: TGTGCCAGCAGCTTCAGGCTAGCGGGGGCCTTCACCGGGGAGCTGTTTTTT.

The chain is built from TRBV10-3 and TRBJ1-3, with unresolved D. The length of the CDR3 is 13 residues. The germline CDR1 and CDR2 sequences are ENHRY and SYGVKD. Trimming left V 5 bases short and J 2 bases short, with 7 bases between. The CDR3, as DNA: TGTGCCATCAGTCCAGAAACTGGAAACACCATATATTTT. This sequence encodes CAISPETGNTIYF.